This T cell receptor (beta chain) was sequenced during a study of PD-1 blockade in classical Hodgkin lymphoma. Study at large: Nivolumab was administered to patients intravenously at 3 mg/kg every 2 weeks. Study-level points and caveats: No one has yet defined what causes the repertoire differences, which may be disease activity or prior therapy. By C4D1, diversity of CD4+ TCRs had risen significantly, whereas that of CD8+ TCRs had not. It was among complete responders that baseline diversity resembled that of newly diagnosed patients.

About this clone itself: Its cognate antigen is unknown.

Time point specified: cycle 4 day 1 (C4D1), after five to seven weeks of nivolumab. With no exception, relapse followed autologous stem cell transplantation in all patients, and brentuximab vedotin exposure varied. Generated by immunoSEQ multiplex PCR, the TCRdb table keeps only in-frame clones and is missing some. Of 13,000 or so clones listed, roughly 80% were seen once; the top ten hold approximately 15%. This TCR was recovered from a human donor with classical Hodgkin lymphoma. The material sequenced was peripheral blood mononuclear cells (PBMCs), taken before the fourth cycle of nivolumab.

CDR3 loop: CASQGVTDTQYF. The CDR3 DNA is TGTGCCAGCCAGGGGGTCACAGATACGCAGTATTTT. The V and J genes are TRBV2 and TRBJ2-3; 7 nucleotides agree with TRBD1. Germline V gene lookup returns CDR1 SNHLY and CDR2 FYNNEI. V trimming: 8 bases; J trimming: 2 bases; junction bases outside the gene matches: 1. The CDR3 is 12 amino acids. The full variable domain, rest sourced from reference TRBV2 and TRBJ2-3, is EPEVTQTPSHQVTQMGQEVILRCVPISNHLYFYWYRQILGQKVEFLVSFYNNEISEKSEIFDDQFSVERPDGSNFTLKIRSTKLEDSAMYFCASQGVTDTQYFGPGTRLTVL.